Sequencing of this TCR beta chain was carried out in a study of shared clonotypes between healthy human individuals (dated by TCRdb to the early 2020s). About the full investigation: The cohort included three men and a couple of women between 18 and 49 years of age. For each donor, three plates each were used for CD4 naive and CD4 memory, two plates were used for CD8 naive, and one plate was used for CD8 memory. Per donor, leukapheresis produced somewhere between about 0.94 and 10 billion PBMCs. To increase sequencing depth and limit assay-specific biases, different laboratories used diverse techniques to prepare libraries and sequence TCR repertoires. The study deeply sequenced blood TCR repertoires of about 5 healthy adults to estimate repertoire size and the extent of clonotype sharing between individuals. Findings and caveats that apply to the study as a whole: Compared with non-shared clonotypes, the clonotypes found in all four sorted-subset donors had higher generation probabilities. Rarefaction of sorted-subset datasets indicated incomplete sequencing despite the large sequencing depth. Estimated clonotype richness was generally larger for naive than for memory subsets. When a handful of donors were compared, the shared fraction of clonotypes was around 5.1% for naive CD4, 3% to 4% for naive CD8, roughly 2.5% for memory CD4, and 0.35% to 0.4% for memory CD8. The genetic and exposure-history diversity represented was limited by the small number of donors. Based on pairwise subsampling, the degree of clonotype sharing among donors was expected to be affected by sequencing depth. Sampling was limited to blood, and TCR repertoires in tissue likely differ from TCR repertoires in blood.

Donors were healthy HIV-negative adults with no recently reported acute infections or vaccinations. Every donor was a Caucasian adult residing in Nashville, Tennessee, USA. CD4+ T cells were enriched through magnetic negative selection, after which naive cells were positively selected on CD45RA and the remaining negative fraction served as the memory subset. After blood collection by leukapheresis, PBMCs were isolated using Ficoll-Histopaque density gradient centrifugation and then cryopreserved in the vapor phase of liquid nitrogen. Purity and quantity of every magnetically sorted T cell population were checked by analytical flow cytometry. Each sorted fraction had its genomic DNA isolated and then quantified by UV absorbance on a Nanodrop 2000c. Counted from cysteine to phenylalanine, this CDR3 has 15 amino acids. Only the CDR3 DNA stays, 45 bases, in frame from base 1. The CDR1 and CDR2 encoded by the germline V gene are SQVTM and ANQGSEA. Deletion took 2 bases off V and 0 bases off J, with a span of 10 bases between the germline ends.

Notes on this clone: What this receptor recognizes is not known. The record has no base qualities; no much larger clone is one base away.

Using the deep immunoSEQ assay, multiplex PCR amplified TCR CDR3 regions from genomic DNA. Genomic DNA extracted from each cell subset was distributed evenly over all wells of several immunoSEQ 96-well plates, and each plate served as one replicate. For sorted subsets, each replicate PCR was loaded with approximately 0.2 ug genomic DNA, equivalent to 25,000 to 35,000 T cell genomes. Purified libraries were quantified with a Qubit 3.0 fluorometer, sized on a Bioanalyzer 2100, and re-quantified with the KAPA Library Quantification kit. Every immunoSEQ 96-well plate was sequenced on a dedicated single-read 150-cycle Illumina NextSeq 550 flow cell. On the study's bioinformatics: Because only junctional sequences without quality scores were contained in the immunoSEQ output, filtering matching that applied to full-length reads could not be performed. Sequences were annotated with PyIR, a Python wrapper for IgBLAST v1.9, using IMGT germline references to assign V/J genes and CDR3. Reads were filtered out if the reads had weak V/J assignments (E-value above 1e-6), no CDR3, stop codons, out-of-frame junctions, or ambiguous translated residues. V3J clonotypes were defined as sequences sharing an identical inferred V gene, J gene, and CDR3 amino acid sequence. The percentage overlap between two repertoires was calculated by dividing the number of shared unique clonotypes by the size of the smaller repertoire. Repertoire richness was assessed with RTK rarefaction, the Chao1 estimator, and Recon v2.1 estimates of unobserved clonotypes. Generation probabilities for all TCRbeta clonotypes obtained by the gDNA method from a handful of donors were computed using OLGA. In its TCRdb copy, this immuneACCESS table keeps in-frame sequences only and misses some clones. Where compared with another copy, unresolved V genes explain less than half of these, and the others have no known cause. V and J calls and clone size come straight from that table; D and trimming were deduced from the DNA. This sample holds some 900,000 clones; roughly 72% were observed only once. Together, the top ten hold over 1.3% of the sample.

Here the chain combines TRBV29-1 and TRBJ2-2; the D gene lacks a confident call. The source is a man between 18 and 29 years old in good health. Sequencing used memory CD4+ T cells sorted from blood. Sample cell subset or site, as interpreted from the label and publication: CD45RA-negative fraction. The CDR3 protein sequence reads: CSVETSGANTGELFF. The base sequence is TGCAGCGTTGAAACCAGTGGAGCGAACACCGGGGAGCTGTTTTTT.